The 27 T cell receptor beta chains below all came from one sample that was sequenced in a study of T cell repertoires in cytomegalovirus infection. TCRdb itself ran the reads through MiXCR, one entry per CDR3 protein. The repertoire has under 150,000 distinct CDR3 sequences, 30% of them found once; the top ten carry about 40%. What these receptors recognize is not known. The material was CD8+ T cells from cultured PBMCs, obtained from culture after CMV antigen stimulation. All receptors derive from a human donor in good health (CMV status not recorded). Some clones in this sample may be carry-over from other donors' samples.

This chain links TRBV7-9 with TRBJ2-5, with no clear D. CDR1 and CDR2 from the germline V gene are SEHNR and FQNEAQ (reference sequence). The CDR3 runs to 11 residues. V lost 5 bases and J lost 5, with 6 bases in between. The CDR3 coding sequence is TGTGCCAGCAGCGGACGGGAGACCCAGTACTTC. Translated, it gives CASSGRETQYF.

This clonotype was detected ten times or more. V gene TRBV7-2 combines with J gene TRBJ2-1, with 7 bases fitting TRBD2. There are 15 residues in the CDR3. Trimming at V came to 3 bases and at J to 5 bases, leaving 7 bases not matched to a gene. The germline V gene has CDR1 SGHTA and CDR2 FQGNSA. CDR3 protein: CASSLLRGSNNEQFF. CDR3 DNA: TGTGCCAGCAGCTTGTTGCGGGGGTCTAACAATGAGCAGTTCTTC.

The chain couples TRBV12-3 or TRBV12-4 to TRBJ1-5; D might be TRBD1 (6 bases). The CDR3 spans 15 residues. Trimming cost V 5 bases and J 1 base, with 12 bases left between them. The CDR3 protein is CASSRGDTSNQPQHF. The CDR3 nucleotides read TGTGCCAGCAGTCGTGGGGACACCAGCAATCAGCCCCAGCATTTT.

This clonotype has ten or more counts. The chain joins TRBV12-3 or TRBV12-4 to TRBJ1-2, with D unclear. Between the trimmed V and J ends, which lost 5 bases and 2 bases, there was a span of 9 bases. CDR3 length: 13 residues. CDR3 region: CASSPDGNYGYTF. The CDR3 nucleotides read TGTGCCAGCAGTCCGGACGGAAACTATGGCTACACCTTC.

This clonotype was recorded a few times. The gene calls are TRBV6-1 and TRBJ1-6; TRBD1 agrees at 10 bases. Germline V lookup: CDR1 MNHNS, CDR2 SASEGT. Trimming at V came to 5 bases and at J to 2 bases, leaving 6 bases not matched to a gene. CDR3 length: 17 amino acids. The chain's CDR3 is CASSPGTGAAYNSPLHF. DNA for the CDR3: TGTGCCAGCAGTCCCGGGACAGGGGCGGCCTATAATTCACCCCTCCACTTT.

The gene calls are TRBV4-3 and TRBJ1-1, with TRBD1 identical over 7 bases. This CDR3 has 14 residues. Germline V gives CDR1 LGHNA, CDR2 YSLEER. The trim removed 3 bases at V and 3 bases at J, leaving 4 bases unmatched. CDR3 DNA: TGCGCCAGCAGCCAGTATCAGGGGGACACTGAAGCTTTCTTT. This encodes CASSQYQGDTEAFF.

This clonotype has only a few counts. The chain is built from TRBV29-1 and TRBJ1-1, with TRBD1 as a possible D gene (6 bases). The CDR3 covers 15 residues. Trimming removed 1 base from V and 1 base from J, with 13 bases in between. The germline CDR1 and CDR2 sequences are SQVTM and ANQGSEA. CDR3 amino acids: CSVEARGRTNTEAFF. DNA of the CDR3: TGCAGCGTTGAAGCCCGGGGGCGAACGAACACTGAAGCTTTCTTT.

This clonotype was seen more than once but under ten times. The CDR3 DNA sequence: TGTGCCAGCAGCTTGGCCCCTACGACAGTCGCTTTCTTT. Its translation: CASSLAPTTVAFF. The chain employs TRBV5-6 and TRBJ1-1; the D gene is possibly TRBD1 (5 bases). CDR3 length equals 13 residues. V lost 0 bases to trimming and J lost 11 bases, with 14 bases between them. CDR1 and CDR2 (germline): SGHDT, YYEEEE.

V and J are TRBV5-4 and TRBJ1-2, with a weak D call TRBD1 (5 bases). CDR3 length: 15 residues. V gave up 0 bases and J gave up 4 bases, with 13 bases separating them. Germline CDR1 reads SGHNT; CDR2 reads YYREEE (reference sequence). CDR3 DNA sequence: TGTGCCAGCAGCTTGGGGGGCGGGGCTCCCTATGGCTACACCTTC. Its translation is CASSLGGGAPYGYTF.

The chain employs TRBV27 and TRBJ2-1; tentative D call: TRBD2 (5 bases). The germline CDR1 and CDR2 sequences are MNHEY and SMNVEV (reference sequence). This CDR3 region has 12 residues. Deletions cut 6 bases from V and 8 bases from J, with 11 bases between. The CDR3 DNA follows: TGTGCCAGCAGAGTTGGGAGAGATGAGCAGTTCTTC. Amino acids: CASRVGRDEQFF.

This clonotype was counted a few times. V usage is TRBV7-8 and J usage is TRBJ2-3, with 10 nucleotides matching TRBD2. Germline V lookup: CDR1 SGHVS, CDR2 FQNEAQ. With V trimmed by 5 bases and J by 0 bases, 8 bases remained unmatched. The CDR3 spans 17 residues. The CDR3 reads CASSPHLAGVSTDTQYF. CDR3 in DNA: TGTGCCAGCAGCCCCCACCTAGCGGGGGTTAGCACAGATACGCAGTATTTT.

This chain joins TRBV6-5 and TRBJ1-4; D gene ambiguous. The V end was cut by 0 bases, the J end by 0 bases, with 14 bases between. CDR3 length equals 18 residues. Germline V gene sequence: CDR1 MNHEY, CDR2 SVGAGI. For the CDR3, the DNA is TGTGCCAGCAGTTACTCGGCACATTCGGGAGCAACTAATGAAAAACTGTTTTTT. Its protein product is CASSYSAHSGATNEKLFF.

This clonotype was detected a few times. The chain employs TRBV5-5 and TRBJ2-1; possible D gene TRBD1, 5 bases. This CDR3 comprises 13 residues. Germline lookup yields CDR1 SGHKS and CDR2 YYEKEE (reference sequence). Trimming cost V 1 base and J 6 bases, with 8 bases left between them. The chain's CDR3 is CASSLPQGNEQFF. The CDR3 DNA reads as TGTGCCAGCAGCTTGCCGCAGGGCAATGAGCAGTTCTTC.

This rearrangement joins TRBV4-3 to TRBJ1-4; no clear D. The CDR3 length is 15 residues. The germline V gene has CDR1 LGHNA and CDR2 YSLEER. V lost 0 bases, J lost 7 bases, and 12 bases lay in between. The CDR3 sequence is CASSQDFSTVEKLFF. CDR3 DNA: TGCGCCAGCAGCCAAGATTTTAGCACAGTTGAAAAACTGTTTTTT.

This sequence joins TRBV27 and TRBJ1-2; D unresolved. Germline CDR1 and CDR2: MNHEY and SMNVEV (reference sequence). This CDR3 region has 13 residues. V lost 3 bases and J lost 2, with 7 bases in between. The CDR3 DNA reads as TGTGCCAGCAGTTTTACATCGAACTATGGCTACACCTTC. It encodes CASSFTSNYGYTF.

This clonotype was picked up a small number of times. The J gene is TRBJ2-5, the V gene TRBV6-6; 7 nucleotides match TRBD1. Germline V gene lookup returns CDR1 MNHNY and CDR2 SVGAGI (reference sequence). V lost 5 bases and J lost 10; bases outside the gene matches: 10. There are 13 residues in the CDR3. The CDR3 protein is CASSARQGGYQYF. In DNA form, the CDR3 reads TGTGCCAGCAGTGCCCGACAGGGCGGATACCAGTACTTC.

Only a few counts were recorded for this clonotype. This chain joins TRBV11-1 and TRBJ2-1, with unresolved D. The V gene lost 1 base and the J gene lost 4 bases, with 8 bases spanning the gap. CDR1 and CDR2 (germline): SGHAT, FQDESV (reference sequence). The CDR3 runs to 14 residues. CDR3 sequence: CASSLEVGYNEQFF. The CDR3 nucleotides read TGTGCCAGCAGCTTAGAGGTCGGATACAATGAGCAGTTCTTC.

Only a few counts were recorded for this clonotype. The chain carries TRBV4-2 and TRBJ1-1; 8 nucleotides match TRBD1. Trimming took 0 bases from V and 6 from J; bases not matched to a gene: 6. The germline V gene has CDR1 LGHNA and CDR2 YNFKEQ. CDR3 size: 15 residues. CDR3 in amino acids: CASSQEWGQEAEAFF. The DNA for the CDR3 is TGTGCCAGCAGCCAAGAATGGGGACAGGAGGCTGAAGCTTTCTTT.

The V gene is TRBV7-3, the J gene TRBJ2-7; possibly TRBD2 for D (6 bases). The CDR3 contains 14 residues. V was trimmed by 6 bases and J by 3 bases, leaving 15 bases between them. Germline values: CDR1 SGHTA, CDR2 FQGTGA. CDR3 in DNA: TGTGCCAGCAGTGCCGGGACTTTAATCTACGAGCAGTACTTC. Translating it yields CASSAGTLIYEQYF.

This clonotype was seen many times. The rearrangement joins TRBV28 to TRBJ1-1; D may be TRBD1 (5 bases). CDR3 length: 19 amino acids. In germline, CDR1 is MDHEN, CDR2 SYDVKM. V lost 5 bases to trimming and J lost 3 bases, with 28 bases between them. CDR3 sequence: CASSILPGLEGDGDTEAFF. CDR3 bases: TGTGCCAGCAGTATACTTCCGGGACTCGAAGGGGATGGGGACACTGAAGCTTTCTTT. The full variable domain, completed using reference TRBV28 and TRBJ1-1, is DVKVTQSSRYLVKRTGEKVFLECVQDMDHENMFWYRQDPGLGLRLIYFSYDVKMKEKGDIPEGYSVSREKKERFSLILESASTNQTSMYLCASSILPGLEGDGDTEAFFGQGTRLTVV.

This sequence joins TRBV6-4 and TRBJ2-2; no firm D call. CDR1 and CDR2 from the germline V gene are MRHNA and SNTAGT. There are 15 residues in the CDR3. Trimming pared 3 bases from V and 3 bases from J, leaving 11 bases between. The CDR3 sequence is CASSDGAAHTGELFF. The CDR3 coding sequence is TGTGCCAGCAGTGATGGCGCGGCTCACACCGGGGAGCTGTTTTTT.

This clonotype was counted between two and nine times. CDR3 DNA: TGTGCCAGCAGTTCCGCAGATTACTATGGCTACACCTTC. Translating gives CASSSADYYGYTF. The chain carries TRBV12-3 or TRBV12-4 and TRBJ1-2; D not certain. Trimming removed 4 bases from V and 3 bases from J, with 9 bases in between. The CDR3 contains 13 residues.

The V call is TRBV5-6, the J call TRBJ1-2, with D perhaps TRBD1 (5 bases). The CDR3 runs 13 residues. CDR1 and CDR2 (germline): SGHDT, YYEEEE. V was cut by 4 bases and J by 5 bases, with 12 bases left in between. DNA for the CDR3: TGTGCCAGCAGCCGGGGACGGGATTATGGCTACACCTTC. This gives the protein CASSRGRDYGYTF.

In its sample, this clonotype was seen many times. At one of its ends the junction is not consistent with the germline gene, which may arise from a read error. The chain recombines TRBV2 with TRBJ1-1; D unclear. CDR3 length: 13 amino acids. Germline V gene lookup returns CDR1 SNHLY and CDR2 FYNNEI. The CDR3 region has the DNA TGTGCCAACAGTCCCCTCCGGACGGTTGAAGCTTTCTTT. Translating gives CANSPLRTVEAFF.

The chain couples TRBV12-3 or TRBV12-4 to TRBJ2-1, with TRBD1 identical over 8 bases. The CDR3 length is 15 residues. Trimming at V came to 5 bases and at J to 2 bases, leaving 5 bases not matched to a gene. The CDR3 sequence is CASSVDRGAYNEQFF. The CDR3 DNA reads as TGTGCCAGCAGTGTTGACAGGGGAGCCTACAATGAGCAGTTCTTC.

The CDR3 region has the DNA TGTGCCAGTAGTATCGGGGCATTACCTAGCACAGATACGCAGTATTTT. Translated: CASSIGALPSTDTQYF. The rearrangement links TRBV19 to TRBJ2-3; TRBD1 or TRBD2 may be the D gene (5 bases each). This CDR3 contains 16 residues. The ends were cut back, 3 bases at V and 0 bases at J, with 13 bases in the middle. CDR1 and CDR2 from the germline V gene are LNHDA and SQIVND (reference sequence).

Only a few counts were recorded for this clonotype. The V gene is TRBV6-8, the J gene TRBJ1-1, with 8 nucleotides matching TRBD1. Trimming removed 6 bases from V and 3 bases from J; junction bases left unmatched: 6. The length of the CDR3 is 14 residues. Per germline, CDR1 MNHGY and CDR2 SAAAGT. The CDR3 DNA follows: TGTGCCAGCAGGCCAGGGGGCTGGGACACTGAAGCTTTCTTT. Its protein product is CASRPGGWDTEAFF.